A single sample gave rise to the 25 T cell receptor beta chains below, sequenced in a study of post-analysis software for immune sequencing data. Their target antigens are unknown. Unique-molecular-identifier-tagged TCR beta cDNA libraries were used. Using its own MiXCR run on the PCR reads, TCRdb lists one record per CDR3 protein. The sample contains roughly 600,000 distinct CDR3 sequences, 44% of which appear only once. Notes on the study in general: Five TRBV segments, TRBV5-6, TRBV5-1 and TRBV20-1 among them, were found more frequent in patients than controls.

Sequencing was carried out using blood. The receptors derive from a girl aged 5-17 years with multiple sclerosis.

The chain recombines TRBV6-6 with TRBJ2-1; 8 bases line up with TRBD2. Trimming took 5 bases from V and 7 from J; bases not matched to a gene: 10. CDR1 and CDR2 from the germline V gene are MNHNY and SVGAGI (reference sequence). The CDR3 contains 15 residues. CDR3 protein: CASSPAGALWNEQFF. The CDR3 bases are TGTGCCAGCAGTCCAGCGGGAGCGCTTTGGAATGAGCAGTTCTTC.

CDR3 loop: CASSLLTGIDQPQHF. The CDR3 DNA is TGTGCCAGCAGCTTATTGACAGGGATAGATCAGCCCCAGCATTTT. This rearrangement joins TRBV11-2 to TRBJ1-5; TRBD1 aligns across 7 bases. The CDR3 extends over 15 amino acids. The V and J ends lost 2 bases and 5 bases, in that order; junction bases with no gene match: 6. Germline CDR1 and CDR2: SGHAT and FQNNGV.

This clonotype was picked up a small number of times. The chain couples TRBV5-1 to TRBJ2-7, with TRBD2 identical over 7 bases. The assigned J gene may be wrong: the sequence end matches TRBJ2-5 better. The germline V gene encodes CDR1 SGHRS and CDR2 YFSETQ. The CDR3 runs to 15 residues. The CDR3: CASSQLAIPQETQYF. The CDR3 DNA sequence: TGCGCCAGCAGCCAACTAGCGATTCCCCAGGAGACCCAGTACTTC.

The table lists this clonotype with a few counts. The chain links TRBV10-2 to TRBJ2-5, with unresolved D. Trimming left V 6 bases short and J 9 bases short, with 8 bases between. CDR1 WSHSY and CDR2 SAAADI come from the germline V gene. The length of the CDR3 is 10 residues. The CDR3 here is CASSPTSQYF. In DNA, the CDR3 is TGCGCCAGCAGCCCGACTTCCCAGTACTTC.

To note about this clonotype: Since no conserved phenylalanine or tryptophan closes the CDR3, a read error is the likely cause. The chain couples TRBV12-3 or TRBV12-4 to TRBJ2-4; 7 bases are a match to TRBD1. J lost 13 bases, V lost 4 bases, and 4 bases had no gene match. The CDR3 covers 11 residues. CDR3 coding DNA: TGTGCCAGCAGTTCAGGGGGTGAGCAGTACTAC. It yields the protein CASSSGGEQYY.

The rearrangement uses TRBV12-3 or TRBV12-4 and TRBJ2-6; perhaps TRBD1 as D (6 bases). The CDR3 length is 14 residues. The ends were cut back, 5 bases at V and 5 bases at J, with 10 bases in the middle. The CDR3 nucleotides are TGTGCCAGCAGTCAGGGGATTCGGGCCAACGTCCTGACTTTC. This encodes CASSQGIRANVLTF.

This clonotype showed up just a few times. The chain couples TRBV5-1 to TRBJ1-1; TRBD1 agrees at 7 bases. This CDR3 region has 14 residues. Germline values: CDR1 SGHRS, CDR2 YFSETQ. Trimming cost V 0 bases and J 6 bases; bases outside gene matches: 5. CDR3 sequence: CASSLGQGVPEAFF. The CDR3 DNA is TGCGCCAGCAGCTTGGGACAGGGTGTCCCTGAAGCTTTCTTT.

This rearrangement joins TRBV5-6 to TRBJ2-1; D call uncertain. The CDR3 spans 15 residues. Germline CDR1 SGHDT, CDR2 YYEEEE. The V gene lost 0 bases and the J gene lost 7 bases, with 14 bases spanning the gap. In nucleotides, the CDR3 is TGTGCCAGCAGCTTGGACGACACCTCCGGGAATGAGCAGTTCTTC. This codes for CASSLDDTSGNEQFF. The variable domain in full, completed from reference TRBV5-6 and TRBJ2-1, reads DAGVTQSPTHLIKTRGQQVTLRCSPKSGHDTVSWYQQALGQGPQFIFQYYEEEERQRGNFPDRFSGHQFPNYSSELNVNALLLGDSALYLCASSLDDTSGNEQFFGPGTRLTVL.

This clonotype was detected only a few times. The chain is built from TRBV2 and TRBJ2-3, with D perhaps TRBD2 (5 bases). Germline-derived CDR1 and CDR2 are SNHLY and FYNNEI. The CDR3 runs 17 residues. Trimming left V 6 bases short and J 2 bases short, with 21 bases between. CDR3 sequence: CASRPLGSAQSTDTQYF. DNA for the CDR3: TGTGCCAGCAGGCCCTTGGGGAGCGCCCAATCCACAGATACGCAGTATTTT.

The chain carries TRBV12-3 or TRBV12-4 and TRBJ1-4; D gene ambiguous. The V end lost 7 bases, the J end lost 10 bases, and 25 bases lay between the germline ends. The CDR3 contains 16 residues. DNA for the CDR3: TGTGCCAGCAAGGGAGGCACTACCGGGGAAGATGTAAAACTGTTTTTT. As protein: CASKGGTTGEDVKLFF.

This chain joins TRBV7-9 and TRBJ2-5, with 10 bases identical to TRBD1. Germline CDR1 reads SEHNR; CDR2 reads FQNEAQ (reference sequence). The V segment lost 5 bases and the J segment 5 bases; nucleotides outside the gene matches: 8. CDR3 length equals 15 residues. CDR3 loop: CASSAGQGLWETQYF. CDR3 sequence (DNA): TGTGCCAGCAGCGCGGGACAGGGGCTTTGGGAGACCCAGTACTTC.

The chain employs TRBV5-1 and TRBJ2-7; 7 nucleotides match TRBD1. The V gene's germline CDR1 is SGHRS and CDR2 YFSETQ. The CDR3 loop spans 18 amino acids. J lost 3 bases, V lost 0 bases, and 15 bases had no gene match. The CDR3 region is CASSLAKGDRFICYEQYF. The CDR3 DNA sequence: TGCGCCAGCAGCTTGGCTAAAGGGGACAGATTTATCTGCTACGAGCAGTACTTC.

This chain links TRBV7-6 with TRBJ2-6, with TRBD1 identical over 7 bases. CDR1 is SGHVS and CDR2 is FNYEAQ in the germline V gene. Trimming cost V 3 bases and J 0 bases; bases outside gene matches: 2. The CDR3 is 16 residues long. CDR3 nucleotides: TGTGCCAGCAGCTTGAGACAGGGCTCTGGGGCCAACGTCCTGACTTTC. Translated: CASSLRQGSGANVLTF.

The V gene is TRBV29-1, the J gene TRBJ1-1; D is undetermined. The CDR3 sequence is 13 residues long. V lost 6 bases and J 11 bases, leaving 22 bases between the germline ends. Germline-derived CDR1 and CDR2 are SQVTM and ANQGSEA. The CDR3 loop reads CSVSGPGVMEAFF. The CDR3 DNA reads TGCAGCGTAAGCGGACCGGGAGTGATGGAGGCTTTCTTT.

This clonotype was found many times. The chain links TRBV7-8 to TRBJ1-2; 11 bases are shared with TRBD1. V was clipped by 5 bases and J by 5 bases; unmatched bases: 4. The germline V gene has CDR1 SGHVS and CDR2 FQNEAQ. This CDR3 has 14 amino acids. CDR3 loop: CASSDRDRGYGYTF. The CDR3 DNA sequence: TGTGCCAGCAGCGACCGGGACAGGGGGTATGGCTACACCTTC.

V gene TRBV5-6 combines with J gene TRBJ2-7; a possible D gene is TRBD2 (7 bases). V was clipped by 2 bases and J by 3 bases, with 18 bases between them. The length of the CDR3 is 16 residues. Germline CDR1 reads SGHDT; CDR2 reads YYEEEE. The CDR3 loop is CASSLGGAVIFYEQYF. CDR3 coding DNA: TGTGCCAGCAGCTTAGGGGGGGCCGTAATTTTCTACGAGCAGTACTTC.

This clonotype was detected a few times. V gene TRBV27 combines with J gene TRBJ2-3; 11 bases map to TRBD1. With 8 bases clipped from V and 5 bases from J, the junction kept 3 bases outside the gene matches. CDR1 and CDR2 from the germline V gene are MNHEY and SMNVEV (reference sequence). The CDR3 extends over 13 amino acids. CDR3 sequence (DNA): TGTGCCAGCTCGGACAGGGGGCTAGATACGCAGTATTTT. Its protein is CASSDRGLDTQYF.

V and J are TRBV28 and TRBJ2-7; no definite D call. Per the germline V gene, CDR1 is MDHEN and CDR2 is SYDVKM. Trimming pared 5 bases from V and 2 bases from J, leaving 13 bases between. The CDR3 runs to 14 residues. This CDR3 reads CASSGFSGPYEQYF. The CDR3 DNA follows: TGTGCCAGCAGTGGGTTCTCGGGCCCCTACGAGCAGTACTTC.

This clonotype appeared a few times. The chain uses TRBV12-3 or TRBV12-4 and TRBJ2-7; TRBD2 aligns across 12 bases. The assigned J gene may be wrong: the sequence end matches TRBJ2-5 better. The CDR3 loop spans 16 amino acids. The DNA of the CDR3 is TGTGCCAGCAGTTCCTGGACTAGCGGGACGGGGGAGACCCAGTACTTC. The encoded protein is CASSSWTSGTGETQYF.

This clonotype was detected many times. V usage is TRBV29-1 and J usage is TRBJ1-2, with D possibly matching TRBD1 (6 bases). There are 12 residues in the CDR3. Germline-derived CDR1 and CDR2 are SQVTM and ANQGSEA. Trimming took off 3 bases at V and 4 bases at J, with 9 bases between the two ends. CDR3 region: CSVDRGIYGYTF. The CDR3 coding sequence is TGCAGCGTTGATAGGGGGATCTATGGCTACACCTTC.

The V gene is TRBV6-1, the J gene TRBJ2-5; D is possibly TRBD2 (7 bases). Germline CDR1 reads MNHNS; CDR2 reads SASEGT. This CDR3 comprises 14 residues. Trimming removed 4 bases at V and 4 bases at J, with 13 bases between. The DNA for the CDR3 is TGTGCCAGCAGTGGACACGGGGGGCGAGAGACCCAGTACTTC. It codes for CASSGHGGRETQYF.

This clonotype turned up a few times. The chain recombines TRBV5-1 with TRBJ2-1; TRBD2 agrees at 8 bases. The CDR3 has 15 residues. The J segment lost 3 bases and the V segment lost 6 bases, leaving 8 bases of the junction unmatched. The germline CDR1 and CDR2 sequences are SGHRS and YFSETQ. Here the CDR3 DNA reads TGCGCCAGCAACCAACTAGCGGAGAACTACAATGAGCAGTTCTTC. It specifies CASNQLAENYNEQFF.

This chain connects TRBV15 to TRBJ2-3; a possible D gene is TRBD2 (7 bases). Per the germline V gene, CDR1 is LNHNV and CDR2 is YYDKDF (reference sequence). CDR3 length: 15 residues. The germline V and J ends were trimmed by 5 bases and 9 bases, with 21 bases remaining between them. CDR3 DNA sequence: TGTGCCACCAGCCCTGGGGGGGTTTCAGGGGACACGCAGTATTTT. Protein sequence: CATSPGGVSGDTQYF.

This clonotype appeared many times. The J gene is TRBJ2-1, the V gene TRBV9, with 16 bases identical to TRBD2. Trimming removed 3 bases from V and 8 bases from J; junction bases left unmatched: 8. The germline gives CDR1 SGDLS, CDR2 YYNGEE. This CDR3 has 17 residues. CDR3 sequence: CASSGGTSGGALYEQFF. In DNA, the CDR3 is TGTGCCAGCAGCGGCGGGACTAGCGGGGGGGCCTTATATGAGCAGTTCTTC.

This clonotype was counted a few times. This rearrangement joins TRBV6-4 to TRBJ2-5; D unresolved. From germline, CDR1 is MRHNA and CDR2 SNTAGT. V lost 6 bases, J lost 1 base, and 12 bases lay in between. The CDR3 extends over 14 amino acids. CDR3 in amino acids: CASSPGRFQETQYF. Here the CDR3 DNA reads TGTGCCAGCAGCCCAGGACGGTTCCAAGAGACCCAGTACTTC.